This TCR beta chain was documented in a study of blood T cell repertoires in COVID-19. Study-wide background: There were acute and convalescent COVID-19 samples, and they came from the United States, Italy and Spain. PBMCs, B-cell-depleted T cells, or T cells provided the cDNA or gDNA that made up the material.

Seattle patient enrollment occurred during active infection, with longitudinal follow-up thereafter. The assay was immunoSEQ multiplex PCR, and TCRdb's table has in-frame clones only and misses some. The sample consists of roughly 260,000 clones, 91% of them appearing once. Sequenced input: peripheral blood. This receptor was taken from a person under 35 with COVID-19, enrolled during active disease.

The CDR3 reads CASSTEGSQPQHF. In DNA form, the CDR3 reads TGTGCCAGTAGTACCGAGGGATCTCAGCCCCAGCATTTT. This chain connects TRBV19 to TRBJ1-5; D call uncertain. The CDR3 spans 13 residues. Germline values: CDR1 LNHDA, CDR2 SQIVND (reference sequence). Trimming took off 4 bases at V and 6 bases at J, with 10 bases between the two ends.